These T cell receptor beta chains were read from a single sample in a study of blood T cell repertoires in COVID-19. Repertoires were generated with immunoSEQ multiplex PCR, while TCRdb's copy carries only in-frame clones and drops some. Found here are 130,000 to 150,000 clones, roughly 87% of them singletons; the top ten hold 1.5% to 2%. The material sequenced was peripheral blood. The receptors derive from an older man with acute or convalescent COVID-19. The CDR3 runs from the conserved cysteine through the conserved F or W. The D gene is left open where the match is weak. Rows give clone size only sometimes, using once, few, many, or a class for an expanded clone.

TRBD2 TRBJ2-7 TRBV15 15 . CATSLRTSGSGEQYF TGTGCCACCAGCTTGCGGACTAGCGGGAGTGGCGAGCAGTACTTC
TRBD1 TRBJ2-1 TRBV5-8 17 . CASSLVVGTGPYNEQFF TGTGCCAGCAGCTTGGTGGTCGGGACAGGGCCCTACAATGAGCAGTTCTTC
. TRBJ1-5 TRBV9 14 . CASSVSEAYQPQHF TGTGCCAGCAGCGTATCAGAAGCGTATCAGCCCCAGCATTTT
. TRBJ2-7 TRBV5-1 14 . CASSVGGFSYEQYF TGCGCCAGCAGCGTGGGAGGATTCTCCTACGAGCAGTACTTC
. TRBJ2-5 TRBV18 14 . CASSPRQVQETQYF TGTGCCAGCTCACCAAGACAAGTCCAAGAGACCCAGTACTTC
. TRBJ2-5 TRBV5-1 15 . CASSLLAGSMETQYF TGCGCCAGCAGCTTGTTGGCGGGGTCCATGGAGACCCAGTACTTC
. TRBJ1-1 TRBV5-1 15 . CASTRGGFGDTEAFF TGCGCCAGCACCCGAGGGGGATTTGGGGACACTGAAGCTTTCTTT
TRBD2 TRBJ2-1 TRBV3-1/TRBV3-2 15 . CASSWTSGGPNEQFF TGTGCCAGCAGCTGGACTAGCGGGGGCCCCAATGAGCAGTTCTTC
. TRBJ2-3 TRBV23-1 16 . CASSPPPATYTDTQYF TGCGCCAGCAGTCCCCCTCCCGCGACATATACAGATACGCAGTATTTT
TRBD2 TRBJ2-1 TRBV5-4 16 . CASSFRLAGYYNEQFF TGTGCCAGCAGCTTCCGACTAGCGGGATACTACAATGAGCAGTTCTTC
TRBD2 TRBJ2-2 TRBV29-1 15 . CSVGRAGGNTGELFF TGCAGCGTTGGGAGAGCGGGAGGGAACACCGGGGAGCTGTTTTTT
TRBD1 TRBJ1-2 TRBV7-2 14 . CASSPSQGARGYTF TGTGCCAGCAGCCCGAGCCAGGGGGCTCGCGGCTACACCTTC
TRBD2 TRBJ2-5 TRBV7-2 16 . CASSFLVAGGRETQYF TGTGCCAGCAGCTTTTTGGTAGCGGGTGGAAGAGAGACCCAGTACTTC
. TRBJ2-2 TRBV13 15 . CASSLEGANTGELFF TGTGCCAGCAGCCTAGAGGGGGCGAACACCGGGGAGCTGTTTTTT
. TRBJ1-4 TRBV19 14 . CASSIGLANEKLFF TGTGCCAGTAGTATAGGACTGGCTAATGAAAAACTGTTTTTT
. TRBJ1-5 TRBV19 14 . CASSNQGWHQPQHF TGTGCCAGTAGTAACCAGGGGTGGCATCAGCCCCAGCATTTT
TRBD1 TRBJ2-1 TRBV10-3 12 . CAISRGQEEQFF TGTGCCATCTCCAGGGGGCAGGAGGAGCAGTTCTTC
. TRBJ2-3 TRBV19 17 . CASSIAQRGLGTDTQYF TGTGCCAGTAGTATTGCACAAAGGGGATTGGGCACAGATACGCAGTATTTT
TRBD2 TRBJ2-3 TRBV14 15 . CASSPKAGGRDTQYF TGTGCCAGCAGCCCCAAAGCGGGGGGGCGAGATACGCAGTATTTT
. TRBJ2-4 TRBV5-5 14 . CASSLLSSKNIQYF TGTGCCAGCAGCTTGTTATCTTCCAAAAACATTCAGTACTTC
. TRBJ2-4 TRBV7-3 18 . CASSLRGPAGLAKNIQYF TGTGCCAGCAGCCTCCGAGGCCCCGCCGGCCTAGCCAAAAACATTCAGTACTTC
. TRBJ2-5 TRBV7-3 13 . CASSLLAGETQYF TGTGCCAGCAGCCTACTAGCCGGGGAGACCCAGTACTTC
. TRBJ1-5 TRBV2 14 . CASSVERAAQPQHF TGTGCCAGCAGTGTGGAGAGGGCCGCTCAGCCCCAGCATTTT
. TRBJ2-1 TRBV5-1 15 . CASSLGRETYNEQFF TGCGCCAGCAGCTTGGGTCGGGAAACCTACAATGAGCAGTTCTTC
TRBD1 TRBJ1-6 TRBV13 16 . CASSLRDSSYNSPLHF TGTGCCAGCAGCTTACGGGACAGCTCCTATAATTCACCCCTCCACTTT
TRBD1 TRBJ2-5 TRBV5-6 16 . CASSFRGTGSGETQYF TGTGCCAGCAGCTTCCGAGGGACAGGGTCTGGAGAGACCCAGTACTTC
TRBD2 TRBJ2-5 TRBV5-6 16 . CASSLVSGGAWETQYF TGTGCCAGCAGCTTGGTTAGCGGGGGGGCCTGGGAGACCCAGTACTTC
. TRBJ2-7 TRBV27 13 . CASSLSGGYEQYF TGTGCCAGCAGTTTATCCGGCGGCTACGAGCAGTACTTC
TRBD1 TRBJ2-1 TRBV28 12 . CASSYTGAEQFF TGTGCCAGCAGTTACACAGGGGCTGAGCAGTTCTTC
TRBD2 TRBJ2-3 TRBV6-5 15 . CASRGLAGSKDTQYF TGTGCCAGCAGGGGACTAGCGGGGTCAAAAGATACGCAGTATTTT
TRBD1 TRBJ1-1 TRBV18 13 . CASSQGGEAEAFF TGTGCCAGCTCTCAGGGGGGAGAGGCTGAAGCTTTCTTT
TRBD1 TRBJ1-1 TRBV5-1 15 . CASSPQQGPNTEAFF TGCGCCAGCAGCCCTCAACAGGGGCCGAACACTGAAGCTTTCTTT
. TRBJ1-5 TRBV12-3/TRBV12-4 13 . CASSGQYNQPQHF TGTGCCAGCAGTGGACAATATAATCAGCCCCAGCATTTT
TRBD2 TRBJ2-2 TRBV7-2 14 . CASSSGLAGGELFF TGTGCCAGCAGCTCGGGACTAGCGGGAGGGGAGCTGTTTTTT
. TRBJ1-3 TRBV4-1 17 . CASSQGGGSTSGNTIYF TGCGCCAGCAGCCAGGGAGGAGGGAGTACGTCTGGAAACACCATATATTTT
TRBD1 TRBJ2-3 TRBV7-9 14 . CASCPGQSTDTQYF TGTGCCAGCTGTCCGGGACAGAGCACAGATACGCAGTATTTT
. TRBJ1-2 TRBV7-8 14 . CASSPGTSGYGYTF TGTGCCAGCAGCCCCGGCACATCGGGCTATGGCTACACCTTC
TRBD1 TRBJ1-2 TRBV6-6 13 . CASSLGQSYGYTF TGTGCCAGCAGCCTGGGACAGTCCTATGGCTACACCTTC
TRBD2 TRBJ2-1 TRBV7-6 15 . CASSLVAGGPNEQFF TGTGCCAGCAGCTTAGTGGCGGGAGGGCCAAATGAGCAGTTCTTC
TRBD2 TRBJ2-7 TRBV5-5 16 . CASSLGLAGGSYEQYF TGTGCCAGCAGCTTGGGACTAGCGGGGGGATCCTACGAGCAGTACTTC
TRBD2 TRBJ2-1 TRBV7-2 18 . CASSLRYKGGRRRNEQFF TGTGCCAGCAGCTTAAGATATAAGGGCGGGAGAAGGAGGAATGAGCAGTTCTTC
TRBD2 TRBJ2-1 TRBV11-1 15 . CASSLLAGGWNEQFF TGTGCCAGCAGCTTACTAGCGGGGGGATGGAATGAGCAGTTCTTC
TRBD2 TRBJ2-1 TRBV29-1 18 . CSVLFGTSGLIPYNEQFF TGCAGCGTTCTATTTGGGACTAGCGGACTAATCCCCTACAATGAGCAGTTCTTC
. TRBJ1-5 TRBV5-1 15 . CASSLNGEGNQPQHF TGCGCCAGCAGCTTGAACGGAGAAGGCAATCAGCCCCAGCATTTT
TRBD1 TRBJ1-1 TRBV4-1 16 . CASSRSLGQGNTEAFF TGCGCCAGCAGCAGATCACTCGGACAGGGGAACACTGAAGCTTTCTTT
TRBD2 TRBJ2-1 TRBV5-1 16 . CASSLAGSGRQNEQFF TGCGCCAGCAGCTTGGCCGGGAGCGGGAGACAGAATGAGCAGTTCTTC
. TRBJ2-5 TRBV7-9 14 . CASSLAGSRETQYF TGTGCCAGCAGCTTGGCAGGGTCCAGAGAGACCCAGTACTTC
. TRBJ2-1 TRBV21-1 14 . CASSKAAGTGDQFF TGTGCCAGCAGCAAAGCCGCCGGGACAGGGGATCAGTTCTTC
. TRBJ2-5 TRBV2 15 . CASSQTTSSSETQYF TGTGCCAGCAGTCAGACAACTAGTAGCTCGGAGACCCAGTACTTC
TRBD1 TRBJ1-1 TRBV2 13 . CASAGTGGTEAFF TGTGCCAGCGCCGGGACAGGGGGCACTGAAGCTTTCTTT
. TRBJ1-1 TRBV27 13 . CASSARVSTEAFF TGTGCCAGCAGCGCCAGGGTGAGCACTGAAGCTTTCTTT
. TRBJ1-6 TRBV9 14 . CASSATWGDSPLHF TGTGCCAGCAGCGCGACTTGGGGGGATTCACCCCTCCACTTT
TRBD1 TRBJ1-2 TRBV6-1 16 . CASSEAGGQGLYGYTF TGTGCCAGCAGTGAAGCAGGGGGACAGGGTCTATATGGCTACACCTTC
TRBD1 TRBJ1-3 TRBV18 14 . CASSTGTERNTIYF TGTGCCAGCTCAACCGGGACAGAAAGAAACACCATATATTTT
. TRBJ1-5 TRBV3-1/TRBV3-2 14 . CASSQAGGNQPQHF TGTGCCAGCAGCCAAGCGGGGGGGAATCAGCCCCAGCATTTT
TRBD1 TRBJ1-5 TRBV27 15 . CASSVDRGSNQPQHF TGTGCCAGCAGCGTGGACAGGGGTAGCAATCAGCCCCAGCATTTT
. TRBJ2-5 TRBV7-9 11 few CANSRGETQYF TGTGCCAACTCTCGGGGGGAGACCCAGTACTTC
TRBD1 TRBJ2-2 TRBV24-1 14 . CATGGQGNTGELFF TGTGCCACCGGAGGACAGGGGAACACCGGGGAGCTGTTTTTT
TRBD2 TRBJ2-3 TRBV19 15 . CASSILLAGADTQYF TGTGCCAGTAGTATATTGCTAGCGGGCGCAGATACGCAGTATTTT